This T cell receptor beta chain was recovered during a study of T cell repertoires in cytomegalovirus infection. For the study at large: In the study, CMV epitopes included recently identified HLA-C-restricted and well-studied HLA-B-restricted ones. Both a matching HLA type and CMV infection were indicated by public TCR beta signatures. Study findings and constraints: CMV carriers having the relevant HLA were flagged by cumulative public TCR beta family frequency. HLA-C-restricted CMV-specific TCR beta clonotypes prevailed in the ex vivo response.

This clonotype was observed a few times. As yet, its antigen is unknown. From the reads, TCRdb called clonotypes with MiXCR, one entry per CDR3 protein. The sample carries some 700,000 distinct CDR3 sequences, roughly 30% recorded once. Trimming left V 4 bases short and J 8 bases short, with 21 bases between. The CDR3 sequence is 16 residues long. V is TRBV12-3 or TRBV12-4 and J is TRBJ2-1; maybe TRBD2 (5 bases). The sequence was obtained from a human donor in good health (CMV status not recorded). Some clones in this sample may be carry-over from other donors' samples. The sample here was cultured PBMCs, taken from culture after CMV antigen stimulation. Here the CDR3 reads CASSSLRGRGRDEQFF. In DNA, the CDR3 is TGTGCCAGCAGTTCTCTTAGAGGGAGAGGGAGAGATGAGCAGTTCTTC.